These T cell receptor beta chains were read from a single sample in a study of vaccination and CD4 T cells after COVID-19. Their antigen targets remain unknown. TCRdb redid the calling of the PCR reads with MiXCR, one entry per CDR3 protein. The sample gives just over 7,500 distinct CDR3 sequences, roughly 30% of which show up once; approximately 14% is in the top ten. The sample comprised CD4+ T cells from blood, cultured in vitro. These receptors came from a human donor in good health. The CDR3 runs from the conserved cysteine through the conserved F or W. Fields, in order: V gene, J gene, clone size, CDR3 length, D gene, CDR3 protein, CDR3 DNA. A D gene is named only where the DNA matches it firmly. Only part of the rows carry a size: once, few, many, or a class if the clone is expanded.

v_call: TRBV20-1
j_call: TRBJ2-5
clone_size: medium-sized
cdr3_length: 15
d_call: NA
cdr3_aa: CSARDGLSPQETQYF
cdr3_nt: TGCAGTGCTAGAGATGGGCTTTCACCACAAGAGACCCAGTACTTC

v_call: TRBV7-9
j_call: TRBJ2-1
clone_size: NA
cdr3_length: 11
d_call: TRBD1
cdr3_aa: CASSLYTGGFF
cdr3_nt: TGTGCCAGCAGCTTATATACAGGGGGGTTCTTC

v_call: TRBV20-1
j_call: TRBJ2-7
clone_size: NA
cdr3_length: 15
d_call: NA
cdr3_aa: CSASAQQIFSYEQYF
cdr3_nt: TGCAGTGCTAGTGCACAACAAATCTTCTCCTACGAGCAGTACTTC

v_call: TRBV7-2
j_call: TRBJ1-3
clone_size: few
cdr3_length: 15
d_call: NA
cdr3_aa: CASSPGGASGNTIYF
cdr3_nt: TGTGCCAGCAGCCCCGGAGGGGCCTCTGGAAACACCATATATTTT

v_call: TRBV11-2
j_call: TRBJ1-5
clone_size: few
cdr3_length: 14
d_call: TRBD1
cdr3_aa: CASSSGQGDQPQHF
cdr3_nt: TGTGCCAGCAGCTCGGGACAGGGGGATCAGCCCCAGCATTTT

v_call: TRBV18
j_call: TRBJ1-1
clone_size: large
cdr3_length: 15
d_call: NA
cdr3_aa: CASSPLPTPGTEAFF
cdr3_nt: TGTGCCAGCTCACCATTACCGACGCCAGGCACTGAAGCTTTCTTT

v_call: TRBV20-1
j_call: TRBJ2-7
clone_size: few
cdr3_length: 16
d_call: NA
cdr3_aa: CSARELSPSVYYEQYF
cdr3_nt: TGCAGTGCTAGAGAATTGTCGCCTAGCGTATACTACGAGCAGTACTTC

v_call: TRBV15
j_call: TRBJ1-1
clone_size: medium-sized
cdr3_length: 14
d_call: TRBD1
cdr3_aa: CATSRDRGITEAFF
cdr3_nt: TGTGCCACCAGCAGAGACAGGGGGATCACTGAAGCTTTCTTT

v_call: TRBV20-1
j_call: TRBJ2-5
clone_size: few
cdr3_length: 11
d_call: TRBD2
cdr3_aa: CGRTSGKTQYF
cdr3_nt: TGCGGTAGGACTAGCGGAAAGACCCAGTACTTC

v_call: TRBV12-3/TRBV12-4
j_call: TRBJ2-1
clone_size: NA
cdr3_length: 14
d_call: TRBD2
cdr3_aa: CASRGTSGYNEQFF
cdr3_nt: TGTGCCAGCAGAGGGACTAGCGGATACAATGAGCAGTTCTTC

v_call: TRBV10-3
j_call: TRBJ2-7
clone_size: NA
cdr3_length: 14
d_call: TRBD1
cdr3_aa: CAISGAGQGSEQYF
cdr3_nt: TGTGCCATCAGTGGTGCAGGACAGGGATCCGAGCAGTACTTC

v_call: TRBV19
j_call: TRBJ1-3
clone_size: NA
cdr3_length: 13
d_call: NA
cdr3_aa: CASNYRRGNTIYF
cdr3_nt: TGTGCCAGTAACTATCGGCGAGGAAACACCATATATTTT

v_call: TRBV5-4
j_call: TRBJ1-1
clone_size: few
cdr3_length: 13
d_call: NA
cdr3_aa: CASSLDDNTEAFF
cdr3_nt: TGTGCCAGCAGCTTGGACGACAACACTGAAGCTTTCTTT

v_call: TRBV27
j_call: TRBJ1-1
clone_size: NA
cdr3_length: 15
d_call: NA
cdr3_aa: CASLPSGGRRTEAFF
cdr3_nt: TGTGCCAGCCTTCCTAGTGGGGGGAGGAGAACTGAAGCTTTCTTT

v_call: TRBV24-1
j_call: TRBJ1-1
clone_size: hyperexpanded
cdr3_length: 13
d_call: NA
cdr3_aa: CATSEGTNTEAFF
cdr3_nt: TGTGCCACCAGTGAAGGCACTAACACTGAAGCTTTCTTT

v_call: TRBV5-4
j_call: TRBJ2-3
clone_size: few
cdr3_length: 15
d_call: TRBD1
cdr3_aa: CASSTRTGYTDTQYF
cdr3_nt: TGTGCCAGCAGCACCCGGACAGGCTACACAGATACGCAGTATTTT

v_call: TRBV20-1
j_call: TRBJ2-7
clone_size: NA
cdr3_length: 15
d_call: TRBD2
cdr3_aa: CSASRPGLQNYEQYF
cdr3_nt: TGCAGTGCTAGTCGCCCGGGACTACAAAACTACGAGCAGTACTTC

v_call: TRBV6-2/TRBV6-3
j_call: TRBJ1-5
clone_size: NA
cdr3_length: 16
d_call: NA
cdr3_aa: CASSYSSGFSNQPQHF
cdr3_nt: TGTGCCAGCAGTTACTCGTCTGGGTTTAGCAATCAGCCCCAGCATTTT

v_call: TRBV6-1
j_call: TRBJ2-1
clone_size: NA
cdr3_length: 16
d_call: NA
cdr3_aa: CASSEGILVGVGEQFF
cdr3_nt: TGTGCCAGCAGTGAAGGTATCCTAGTTGGGGTAGGTGAGCAGTTCTTC

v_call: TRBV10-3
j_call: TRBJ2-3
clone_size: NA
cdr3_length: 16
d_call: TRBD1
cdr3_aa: CAITPDRGRGTDTQYF
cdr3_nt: TGTGCCATCACCCCCGACAGGGGGCGAGGCACAGATACGCAGTATTTT

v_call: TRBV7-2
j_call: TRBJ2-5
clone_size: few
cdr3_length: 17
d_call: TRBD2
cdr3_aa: CASSLTMGRTSAETQYF
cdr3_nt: TGTGCCAGCAGCTTAACCATGGGACGGACTAGTGCAGAGACCCAGTACTTC

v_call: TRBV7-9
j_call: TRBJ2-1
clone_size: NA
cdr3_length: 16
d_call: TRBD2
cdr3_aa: CASSPPSGRAWDEQFF
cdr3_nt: TGTGCCAGCAGCCCCCCTAGCGGGAGGGCCTGGGATGAGCAGTTCTTC

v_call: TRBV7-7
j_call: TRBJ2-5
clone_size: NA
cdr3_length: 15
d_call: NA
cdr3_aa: CASSPTVGGRETQYF
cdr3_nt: TGTGCTAGCAGCCCAACAGTGGGGGGACGAGAGACCCAGTACTTC

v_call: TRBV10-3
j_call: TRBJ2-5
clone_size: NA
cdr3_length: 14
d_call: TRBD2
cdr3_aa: CAISGSGSRETQYF
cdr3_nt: TGTGCCATCAGTGGTAGCGGGAGTCGTGAGACCCAGTACTTC

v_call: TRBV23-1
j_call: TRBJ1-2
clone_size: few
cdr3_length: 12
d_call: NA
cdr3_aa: CASSQSPEASTF
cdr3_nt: TGCGCCAGCAGTCAATCCCCCGAGGCAAGCACCTTC

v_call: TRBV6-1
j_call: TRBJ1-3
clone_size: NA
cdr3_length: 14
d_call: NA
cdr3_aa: CASSRDGSLNTIYF
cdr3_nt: TGTGCCAGCAGCAGGGACGGATCGTTGAACACCATATATTTT

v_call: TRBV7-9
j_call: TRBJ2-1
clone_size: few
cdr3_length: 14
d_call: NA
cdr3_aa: CASSSHVAHNEQFF
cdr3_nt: TGTGCCAGCAGCTCCCATGTCGCCCACAATGAGCAGTTCTTC

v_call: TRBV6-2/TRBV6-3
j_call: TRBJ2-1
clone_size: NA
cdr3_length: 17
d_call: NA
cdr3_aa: CASSQALTGLSYNEQFF
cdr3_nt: TGTGCCAGCAGCCAAGCGCTCACAGGTCTGTCCTACAATGAGCAGTTCTTC

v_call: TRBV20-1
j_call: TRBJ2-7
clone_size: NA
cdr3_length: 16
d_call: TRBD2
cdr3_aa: CSAAGLAGGDSYEQYF
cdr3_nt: TGCAGTGCTGCGGGACTAGCGGGAGGTGACTCCTACGAGCAGTACTTC

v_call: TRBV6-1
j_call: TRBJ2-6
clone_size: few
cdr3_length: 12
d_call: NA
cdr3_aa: CTVDSGANVLTF
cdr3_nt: TGTACAGTGGACTCTGGGGCCAACGTCCTGACTTTC

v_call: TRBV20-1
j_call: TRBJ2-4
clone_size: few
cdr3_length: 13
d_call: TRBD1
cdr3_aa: CSTFNPGGNIQYF
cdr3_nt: TGCAGTACCTTTAACCCAGGGGGAAACATTCAGTACTTC

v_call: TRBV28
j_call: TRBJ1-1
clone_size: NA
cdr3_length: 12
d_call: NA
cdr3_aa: CASSLLQTEAFF
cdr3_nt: TGTGCCAGCAGTTTACTCCAGACTGAAGCTTTCTTT

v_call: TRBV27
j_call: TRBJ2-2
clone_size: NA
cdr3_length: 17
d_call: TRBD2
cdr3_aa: CASSRSGAGRTTGELFF
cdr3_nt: TGTGCCAGCAGTCGGTCCGGAGCGGGGCGTACCACCGGGGAGCTGTTTTTT

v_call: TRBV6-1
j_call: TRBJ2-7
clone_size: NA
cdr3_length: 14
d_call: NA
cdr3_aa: CASTWDGHSYEQYF
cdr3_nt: TGTGCCAGCACCTGGGACGGCCACTCCTACGAGCAGTACTTC

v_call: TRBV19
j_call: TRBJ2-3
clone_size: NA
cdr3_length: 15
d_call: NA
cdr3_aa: CASRDHKRGTDTQYF
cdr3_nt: TGTGCCAGTCGGGACCACAAAAGGGGCACAGATACGCAGTATTTT

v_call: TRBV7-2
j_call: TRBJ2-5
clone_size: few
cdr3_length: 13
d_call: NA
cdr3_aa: CASSSTSRQTQYF
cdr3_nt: TGTGCCAGCAGCTCGACTAGTCGGCAGACCCAGTACTTC

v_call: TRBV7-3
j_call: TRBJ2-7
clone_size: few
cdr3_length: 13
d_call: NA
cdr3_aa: CASSSGLFREQYF
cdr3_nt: TGTGCCAGCAGCTCGGGACTGTTCCGCGAGCAGTACTTC

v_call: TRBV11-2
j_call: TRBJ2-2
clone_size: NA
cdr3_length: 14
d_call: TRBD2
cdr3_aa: CASSLGGRPGELFF
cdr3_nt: TGTGCCAGCAGCTTAGGCGGGAGGCCCGGGGAGCTGTTTTTT

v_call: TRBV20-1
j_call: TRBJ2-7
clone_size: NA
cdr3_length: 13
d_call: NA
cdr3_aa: CSARDRYTYEQYF
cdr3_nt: TGCAGTGCTAGAGATCGCTACACCTACGAGCAGTACTTC

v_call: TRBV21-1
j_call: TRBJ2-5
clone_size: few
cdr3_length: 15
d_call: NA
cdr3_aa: CASSKGVGEQETQYF
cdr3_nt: TGTGCCAGCAGCAAAGGGGTCGGGGAACAAGAGACCCAGTACTTC

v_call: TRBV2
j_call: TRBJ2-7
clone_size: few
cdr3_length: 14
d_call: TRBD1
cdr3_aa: CASSVRTGGYEQYF
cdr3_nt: TGTGCCAGCAGTGTTAGGACAGGGGGTTACGAGCAGTACTTC

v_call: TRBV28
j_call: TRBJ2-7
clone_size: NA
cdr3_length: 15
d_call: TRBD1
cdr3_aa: CASSIGTGIVMEQYF
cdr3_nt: TGTGCCAGCAGTATAGGGACAGGCATTGTAATGGAGCAGTACTTC

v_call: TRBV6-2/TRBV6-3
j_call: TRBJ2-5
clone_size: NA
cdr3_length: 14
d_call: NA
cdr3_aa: CASSYSGSPETQYF
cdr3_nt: TGTGCCAGCAGTTACTCAGGATCCCCAGAGACCCAGTACTTC

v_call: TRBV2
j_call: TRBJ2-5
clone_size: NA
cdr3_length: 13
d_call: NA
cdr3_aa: CASLPSRWETQYF
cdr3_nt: TGTGCCAGTCTCCCCTCAAGGTGGGAGACCCAGTACTTC